This TCR beta chain originates from a study of blood T cell repertoires in COVID-19. About the study: Samples of COVID-19 (acute and convalescent) were obtained from the United States, Italy and Spain. Sources were T cells, B-cell-depleted T cells, or PBMCs; the material itself was cDNA or gDNA.

Original processing methods: Amplified reference gene primers provided the basis for estimating nucleated cell counts. Measured with immunoSEQ multiplex PCR; TCRdb has only the in-frame clones, and not every one. That table furnishes V, J and clone size, whereas the DNA furnished D and trimming. In the table there are approximately 190,000 clones, 80% to 85% of which are singletons. CDR3 length equals 18 residues. Between the trimmed V and J ends, which lost 0 bases and 11 bases, there was a span of 25 bases. Looked up from germline, CDR1 is MGHRA and CDR2 is YSYEKL. This receptor was identified in a human donor in a cohort sampled during active COVID-19. This chain uses TRBV4-1 with TRBJ1-4; D is undetermined. The material sequenced was peripheral blood. The CDR3 DNA is TGCGCCAGCAGCCAAGATCTTAGTTCCGGGGTAGACGGACGGAAACTGTTTTTT. This codes for CASSQDLSSGVDGRKLFF.